This TCR beta chain was observed in a study of Tregs in tolerant kidney transplant recipients. Notes on this clone: Its specificity is not known.

Libraries were prepared by immunoSEQ multiplex PCR; TCRdb keeps only in-frame clonotypes and omits some of them. Recorded for this sample: fewer than 6,500 clones. The nonmyeloablative bone marrow transplants came from related graft donors, with transient mixed chimerism. Study-wide findings and caveats: Expanding Tregs on activated donor B cells appeared to best identify donor-specific TCRbeta clones. Nucleotide sequences could not be compared across some patients' samples due to primer changes.

This clonotype was obtained from a human patient who received a combined kidney and bone marrow transplant. Some T cells may originate from the graft donor. Sample: CD4+ T cells from blood (PBMCs), taken approximately 15 months after the transplant.

The sequenced CDR3 bases are TGTGCCAGTAGTAGTTTTAGGCAGGGAAACTATGGC. Encoded protein: CASSSFRQGNYG. The whole CDR3 sequence is CASSSFRQGNYGYTF. The chain is built from TRBV19 and TRBJ1-2, with D perhaps TRBD1 (5 bases). The observed sequence ends 3 residues before the CDR3 terminus, with the missing tail filled in from the germline J gene. Trimming stripped 4 bases from V and 2 bases from J, with 14 bases between. Germline-derived CDR1 and CDR2 are LNHDA and SQIVND (reference sequence). The CDR3 extends over 15 amino acids.